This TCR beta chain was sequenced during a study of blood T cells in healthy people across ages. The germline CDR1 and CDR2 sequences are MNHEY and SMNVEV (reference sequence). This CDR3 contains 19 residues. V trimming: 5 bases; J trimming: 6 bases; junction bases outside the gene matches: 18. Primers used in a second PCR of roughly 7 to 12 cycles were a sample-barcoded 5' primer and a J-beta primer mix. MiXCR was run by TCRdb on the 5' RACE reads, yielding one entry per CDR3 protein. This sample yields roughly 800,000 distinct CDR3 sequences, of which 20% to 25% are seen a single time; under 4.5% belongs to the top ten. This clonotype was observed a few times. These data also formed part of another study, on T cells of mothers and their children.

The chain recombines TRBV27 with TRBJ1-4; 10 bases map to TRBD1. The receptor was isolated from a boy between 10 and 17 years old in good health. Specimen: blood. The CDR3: CASSALIRGQGREDEKLFF. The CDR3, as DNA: TGTGCCAGCAGTGCCCTTATTAGGGGACAGGGGAGGGAGGATGAAAAACTGTTTTTT.